The present TCR beta chain was sequenced within a study of T cell repertoires in cytomegalovirus infection. General study findings and limits: In two of eight donors, the top clonotype was HLA-C-restricted CMV-specific.

In this sample, this clonotype turned up a few times. Its target is not known. TCRdb used MiXCR to reprocess the reads, holding one entry per CDR3 protein. The sample includes about 890,000 distinct CDR3 sequences, around 29% of them seen just once. Sequencing used cultured CD8+ T cells from PBMCs, obtained from culture after CMV antigen stimulation. The TCR sequence derives from a human donor in good health (CMV status not recorded). Some clones in this sample may be carry-over from other donors' samples.

The CDR3 sequence: CASSSKGATGELFF. CDR3 coding DNA: TGTGCCAGCAGCTCCAAGGGGGCAACTGGGGAGCTGTTTTTT. This chain connects TRBV7-9 to TRBJ2-2, with 7 nucleotides matching TRBD1. Germline V gene lookup returns CDR1 SEHNR and CDR2 FQNEAQ (reference sequence). The CDR3 loop spans 14 amino acids. V lost 4 bases and J lost 8; bases outside the gene matches: 7.